Presented here are 13 T cell receptor beta chains from one specimen sequenced in a study of cytomegalovirus exposure and HLA in healthy donors. PCR employed 60 Vbeta and 13 Jbeta primers. Libraries were prepared by immunoSEQ multiplex PCR; TCRdb keeps only in-frame clonotypes and omits some of them. The sample lists more than 150,000 clones; around four fifths were seen once. Material for sequencing was PBMCs. The receptors shown here come from a man younger than 35 in good health and CMV-seronegative.

The V and J genes are TRBV19 and TRBJ1-2; 7 bases line up with TRBD1. Per germline, CDR1 LNHDA and CDR2 SQIVND (reference sequence). V shed 5 bases, J shed 4 bases, and the junction held 4 bases outside the gene matches. The CDR3 runs to 13 residues. CDR3 nucleotide sequence: TGTGCCAGTAGTTCTGGGACAGCCTATGGCTACACCTTC. Protein sequence: CASSSGTAYGYTF.

The chain combines TRBV7-9 with TRBJ1-2; 10 nucleotides match TRBD1. The CDR3 covers 13 residues. Per germline, CDR1 SEHNR and CDR2 FQNEAQ (reference sequence). V lost 9 bases to trimming and J lost 4 bases; unmatched junction nucleotides: 5. CDR3 DNA sequence: TGTGCCAGTGAGGGACAGGGGTCCTATGGCTACACCTTC. Translated: CASEGQGSYGYTF.

This clone was seen a few times. The V gene is TRBV11-3, the J gene TRBJ2-7; 9 bases match TRBD1. Germline CDR1 and CDR2: SGHNT and YENEEA. The CDR3 spans 17 residues. V was pared by 4 bases and J by 7 bases, with 17 bases of the junction left unmatched. The CDR3 here is CASSSPGTGPEVGEQYF. In DNA form, the CDR3 reads TGTGCCAGCAGCTCCCCCGGGACAGGGCCCGAGGTGGGGGAGCAGTACTTC.

This chain connects TRBV5-1 to TRBJ2-1, with TRBD1 identical over 7 bases. V shed 4 bases and J 5 bases; nucleotides not matched to a gene: 3. The CDR3 sequence is 13 residues long. CDR1 is SGHRS, CDR2 YFSETQ, per germline. Written as DNA, the CDR3 is TGCGCCAGCAGCCCGGGACAGAACAATGAGCAGTTCTTC. Its translation is CASSPGQNNEQFF.

This clone was detected only a few times. This sequence joins TRBV25-1 and TRBJ1-1; no clear D. The CDR3 sequence is 15 residues long. Looked up from germline, CDR1 is MGHDK and CDR2 is SYGVNS. The V end lost 0 bases, the J end lost 4 bases, and 12 bases lay between the germline ends. In DNA, the CDR3 is TGTGCCAGCAGTGAATATTCAGGCCTTAGCACTGAAGCTTTCTTT. Translation gives CASSEYSGLSTEAFF.

V usage is TRBV29-1 and J usage is TRBJ1-1; tentatively, D is TRBD1 (5 bases). Germline-derived CDR1 and CDR2 are SQVTM and ANQGSEA. The CDR3 spans 10 residues. V dropped 2 bases and J dropped 7 bases, with 5 bases sitting between them. In DNA, the CDR3 is TGCAGCGTTGAACAGGGTGAAGCTTTCTTT. As protein: CSVEQGEAFF.

CDR3 coding DNA: TGTGCCAGTAGTTCGGGACTTGGGGCAGGACAGCCCCAGCATTTT. Its protein is CASSSGLGAGQPQHF. This chain links TRBV19 with TRBJ1-5; maybe TRBD1 (5 bases). The V end was cut by 5 bases, the J end by 7 bases, with 18 bases between. The CDR3 consists of 15 residues. Germline V gives CDR1 LNHDA, CDR2 SQIVND (reference sequence).

The chain has TRBV11-3 and TRBJ2-5; 8 nucleotides align to TRBD2. V was pared by 5 bases and J by 2 bases, with 19 bases of the junction left unmatched. Germline lookup yields CDR1 SGHNT and CDR2 YENEEA. The length of the CDR3 is 19 residues. CDR3 residues: CASSPEHPAIAGYQETQYF. The CDR3 DNA sequence: TGTGCCAGCAGCCCCGAACACCCTGCTATAGCGGGATATCAAGAGACCCAGTACTTC.

This clone turned up a few times. The chain recombines TRBV6-6 with TRBJ2-7, with a weak D call TRBD1 (6 bases). Looked up from germline, CDR1 is MNHNY and CDR2 is SVGAGI (reference sequence). Trimming shortened V by 9 bases and J by 5 bases, and 14 bases separated the two germline ends. The CDR3 loop spans 12 amino acids. The CDR3 is CASGQRKNEQYF. The CDR3 nucleotides are TGTGCCAGTGGACAGAGAAAAAACGAGCAGTACTTC.

The V gene is TRBV11-3, the J gene TRBJ2-7; 11 nucleotides align to TRBD2. The CDR3 covers 16 residues. The V gene's germline CDR1 is SGHNT and CDR2 YENEEA. J was trimmed by 5 bases and V by 4 bases; bases with no gene match: 10. CDR3 residues: CASSSRRRLAGNEQYF. The CDR3, as DNA: TGTGCCAGCAGCTCTAGGAGGAGACTAGCGGGAAACGAGCAGTACTTC.

This clone was detected only a few times. The chain couples TRBV7-9 to TRBJ2-1; TRBD2 matches at 8 bases. This CDR3 region has 15 residues. Germline lookup yields CDR1 SEHNR and CDR2 FQNEAQ (reference sequence). V lost 6 bases, J lost 6 bases, and 10 bases stayed unmatched. The CDR3 region has the DNA TGTGCCAGCAGTTTAACCGGGACTAGGCCCAATGAGCAGTTCTTC. Encoded protein: CASSLTGTRPNEQFF.

The V and J genes are TRBV5-1 and TRBJ1-1, with D perhaps TRBD1 (5 bases). CDR1 is SGHRS, CDR2 YFSETQ, per germline. There are 14 residues in the CDR3. The V and J ends lost 3 bases and 2 bases respectively, with 11 bases between them. The CDR3 DNA reads TGCGCCAGCAGCTACCAGGGAATAAACACTGAAGCTTTCTTT. Amino acids: CASSYQGINTEAFF.

The chain joins TRBV5-1 to TRBJ2-1; TRBD1 agrees at 9 bases. CDR1 and CDR2 from the germline V gene are SGHRS and YFSETQ. The CDR3 is made up of 15 amino acids. V lost 0 bases, J lost 10 bases, and 8 bases stayed unmatched. The DNA for the CDR3 is TGCGCCAGCAGCTTGGAAGGGACAGGGCTCCGGGAGCAGTTCTTC. It translates to CASSLEGTGLREQFF.